This T cell receptor (beta chain) was profiled in a study of early T cells in non-severe SARS-CoV-2 infection listed by TCRdb under 2021. With respect to the entire study: Because TCR sequencing relied on bulk RNA taken from unsorted whole blood, pairing of alpha and beta chains was not possible.

This was a case-control study nested in a cohort of healthcare workers in London, UK, who had nasopharyngeal swab PCR tests and blood samples taken every week. Healthcare workers were recruited between 23 and 31 March 2020, during the week of the UK lockdown, and were followed weekly for up to roughly 16 weeks. Libraries were built with 5' RACE. Sequencing took place on a NextSeq 500. The TCR library protocol attached unique molecular identifiers to individual cDNA molecules to correct for sequencing error and PCR bias. Both TCR alpha and beta chains were sequenced, and tight co-correlation was observed between alpha and beta sequence abundances in each sample. The original pipeline was this. Decombinator V4 was used to perform V gene, J gene and CDR3 annotation of TCR sequences. Expanded TCRs were defined as changing significantly between any two time points under a Poisson model with p below 0.0001. Abundances of TCRs were expressed as counts per million after normalisation to the total number of TCRs sequenced in each sample. TRAV1-2 paired with TRAJ12, TRAJ20 or TRAJ33 defined MAIT TCRs, while TRAV10 paired with TRAJ18 defined iNKT TCRs. A search of VDJdb, accessed on 1 November 2021, was run for TCRs annotated to CMV, EBV and SARS-CoV-2, with TCRs annotated for multiple antigens excluded. The public reads were quality trimmed at Q25 with fastp and then assembled into clones with MiXCR by TCRdb, keeping productive beta chains. Rows are unified per CDR3 protein, each entry keeping the most common DNA and genes. The V and J calls and clone size come from TCRdb's table, not from the authors' own analysis. The sample table contains 35,000 to 45,000 distinct CDR3 sequences; only one count was recorded for 12% of them. 15% to 20% of the sample rests with the top ten.

For this clonotype: Its cognate antigen has yet to be identified. Per-base quality was not reported, and no clone a single base away is much larger than it.

CDR1 and CDR2, per the germline V gene, are SGHTA and FQGNSA. V and J lose 5 bases and 1 base, and a span of 14 bases separates them. There are 15 amino acids in the CDR3, from cysteine to phenylalanine inclusive. Only the CDR3 portion is preserved as DNA: 45 bases, with reading frame beginning at the first base. General conclusions and limits of the study: Matching against VDJdb was skewed toward anti-spike CD8 responses, likely underestimated virus-specific expansions, and missed private and CD4 specificities.

Input material: whole blood. The clonotype comes from an adult who was a healthcare worker with PCR-confirmed SARS-CoV-2 infection or an uninfected control (not recorded which). Rearrangement joined TRBV7-2 to TRBJ2-5; a confident D gene designation cannot be given. The bases are TGTGCCAGCAGCACCCAGCCAAGATCCCAAGAGACCCAGTACTTC. Translated, this gives CASSTQPRSQETQYF. The variable domain in full, with residues beyond the CDR3 obtained from the reference TRBV7-2 and TRBJ2-5 genes, is GAGVSQSPSNKVTEKGKDVELRCDPISGHTALYWYRQSLGQGLEFLIYFQGNSAPDKSGLPSDRFSAERTGGSVSTLTIQRTQQEDSAVYLCASSTQPRSQETQYFGPGTRLLVL.